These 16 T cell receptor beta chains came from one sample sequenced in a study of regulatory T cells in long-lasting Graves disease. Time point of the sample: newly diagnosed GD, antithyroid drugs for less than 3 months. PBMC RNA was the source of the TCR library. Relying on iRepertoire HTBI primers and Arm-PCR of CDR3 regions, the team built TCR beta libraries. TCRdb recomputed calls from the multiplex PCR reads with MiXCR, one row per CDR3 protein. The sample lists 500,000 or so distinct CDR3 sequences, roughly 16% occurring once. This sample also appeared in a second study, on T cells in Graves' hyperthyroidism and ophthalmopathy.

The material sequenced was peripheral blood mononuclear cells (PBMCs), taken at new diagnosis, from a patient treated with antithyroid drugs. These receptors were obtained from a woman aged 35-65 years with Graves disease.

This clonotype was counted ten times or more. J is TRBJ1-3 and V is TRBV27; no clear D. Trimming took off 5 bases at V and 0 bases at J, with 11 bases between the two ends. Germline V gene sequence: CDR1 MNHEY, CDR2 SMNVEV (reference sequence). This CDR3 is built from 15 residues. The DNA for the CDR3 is TGTGCCAGCAGTCGTAAGGCAAGCTCTGGAAACACCATATATTTT. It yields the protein CASSRKASSGNTIYF.

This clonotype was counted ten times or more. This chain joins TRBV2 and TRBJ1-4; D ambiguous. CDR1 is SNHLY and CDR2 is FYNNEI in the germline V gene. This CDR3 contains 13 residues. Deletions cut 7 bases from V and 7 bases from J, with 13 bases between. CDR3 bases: TGTGCCAGCATGGTGGAGCGCGGTGAAAAACTGTTTTTT. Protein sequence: CASMVERGEKLFF.

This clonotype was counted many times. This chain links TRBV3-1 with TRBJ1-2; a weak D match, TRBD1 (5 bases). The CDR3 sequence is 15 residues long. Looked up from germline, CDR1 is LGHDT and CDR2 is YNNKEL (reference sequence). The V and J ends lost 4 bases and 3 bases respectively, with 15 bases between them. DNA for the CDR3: TGTGCCAGCAGCCGCGGCGTCAGGGTCGACTATGGCTACACCTTC. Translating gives CASSRGVRVDYGYTF.

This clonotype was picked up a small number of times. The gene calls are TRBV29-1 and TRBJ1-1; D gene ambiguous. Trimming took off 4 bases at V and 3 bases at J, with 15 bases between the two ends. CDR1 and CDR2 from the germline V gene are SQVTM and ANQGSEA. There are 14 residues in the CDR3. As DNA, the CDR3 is TGCAGCGTTGGATTAATGAGGGCGGACACTGAAGCTTTCTTT. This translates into CSVGLMRADTEAFF.

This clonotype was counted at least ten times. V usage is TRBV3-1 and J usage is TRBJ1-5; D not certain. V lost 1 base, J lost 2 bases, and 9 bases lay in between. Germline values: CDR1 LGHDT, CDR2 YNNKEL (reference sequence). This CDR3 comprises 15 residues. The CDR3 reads CASSQAPGGNQPQHF. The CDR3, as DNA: TGTGCCAGCAGCCAAGCCCCCGGAGGCAATCAGCCCCAGCATTTT.

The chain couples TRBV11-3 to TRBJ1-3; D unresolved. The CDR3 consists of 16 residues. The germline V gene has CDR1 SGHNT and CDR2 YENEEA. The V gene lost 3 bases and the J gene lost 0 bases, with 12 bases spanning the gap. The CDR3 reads CASSFHLGNSGNTIYF. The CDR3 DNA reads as TGTGCCAGCAGCTTCCATCTAGGAAACTCTGGAAACACCATATATTTT.

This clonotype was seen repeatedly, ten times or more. CDR3: CASSGLQGRTEAFF. As DNA, the CDR3 is TGTGCCAGCAGTGGCTTACAGGGGAGGACTGAAGCTTTCTTT. The chain links TRBV6-1 to TRBJ1-1; 7 nucleotides agree with TRBD1. Germline assignment: CDR1 MNHNS and CDR2 SASEGT. The CDR3 consists of 14 residues. With 4 bases clipped from V and 5 bases from J, the junction kept 7 bases outside the gene matches.

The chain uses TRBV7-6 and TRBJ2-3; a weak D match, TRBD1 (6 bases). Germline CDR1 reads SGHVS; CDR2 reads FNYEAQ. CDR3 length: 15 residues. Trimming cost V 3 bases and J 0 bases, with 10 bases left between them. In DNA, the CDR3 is TGTGCCAGCAGCTTGAGTAGGGGGAGCACAGATACGCAGTATTTT. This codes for CASSLSRGSTDTQYF.

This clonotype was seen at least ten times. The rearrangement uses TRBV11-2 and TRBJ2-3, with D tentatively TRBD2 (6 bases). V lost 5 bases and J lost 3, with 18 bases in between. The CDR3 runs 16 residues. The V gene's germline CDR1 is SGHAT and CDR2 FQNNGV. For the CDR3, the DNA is TGTGCCAGCAGCGGGCCCCTACGGGGGACGACAGATACGCAGTATTTT. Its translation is CASSGPLRGTTDTQYF.

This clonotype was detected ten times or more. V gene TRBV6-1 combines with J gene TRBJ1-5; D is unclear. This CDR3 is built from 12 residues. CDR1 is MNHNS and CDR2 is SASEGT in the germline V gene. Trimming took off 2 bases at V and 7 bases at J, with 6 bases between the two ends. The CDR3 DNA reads TGTGCCAGCAGTGAAAACCCCCAGCCCCAGCATTTT. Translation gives CASSENPQPQHF.

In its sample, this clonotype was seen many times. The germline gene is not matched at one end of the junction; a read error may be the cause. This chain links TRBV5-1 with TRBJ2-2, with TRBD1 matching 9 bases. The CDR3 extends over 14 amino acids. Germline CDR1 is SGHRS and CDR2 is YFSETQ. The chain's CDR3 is CASSLGQGAGELFF. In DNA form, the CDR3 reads TGTGCCAGCAGTTTGGGACAGGGTGCCGGGGAGCTGTTTTTT. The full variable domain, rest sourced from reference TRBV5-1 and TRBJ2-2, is KAGVTQTPRYLIKTRGQQVTLSCSPISGHRSVSWYQQTPGQGLQFLFEYFSETQRNKGNFPGRFSGRQFSNSRSEMNVSTLELGDSALYLCASSLGQGAGELFFGEGSRLTVL.

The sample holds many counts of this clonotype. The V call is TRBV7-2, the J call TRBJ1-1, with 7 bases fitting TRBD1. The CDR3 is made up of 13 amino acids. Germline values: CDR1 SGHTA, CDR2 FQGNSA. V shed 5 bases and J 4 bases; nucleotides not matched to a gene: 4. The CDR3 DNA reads TGTGCCAGCAGCAAATACAGGGGCACTGAAGCTTTCTTT. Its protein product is CASSKYRGTEAFF.

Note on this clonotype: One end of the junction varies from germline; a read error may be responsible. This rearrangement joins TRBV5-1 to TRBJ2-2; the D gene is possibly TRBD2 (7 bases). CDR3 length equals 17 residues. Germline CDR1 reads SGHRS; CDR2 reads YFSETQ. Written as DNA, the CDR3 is TGCGCCAGCAGCCCCCCCCGAGGGGGGGCGAAGACCGGGGAGCTGTTTTTT. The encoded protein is CASSPPRGGAKTGELFF.

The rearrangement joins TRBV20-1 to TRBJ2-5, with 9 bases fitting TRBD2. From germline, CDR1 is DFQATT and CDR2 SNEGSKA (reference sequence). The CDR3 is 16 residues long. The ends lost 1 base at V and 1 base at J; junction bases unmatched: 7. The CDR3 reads CSARGRSGGPQETQYF. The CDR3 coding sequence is TGCAGTGCTAGAGGTCGCAGCGGGGGGCCCCAAGAGACCCAGTACTTC.

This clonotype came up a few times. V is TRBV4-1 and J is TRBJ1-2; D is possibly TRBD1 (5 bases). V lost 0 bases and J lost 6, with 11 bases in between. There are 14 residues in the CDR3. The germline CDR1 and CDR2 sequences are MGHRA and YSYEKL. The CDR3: CASSQDARANGYTF. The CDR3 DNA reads TGCGCCAGCAGCCAAGATGCCAGGGCGAATGGCTACACCTTC.

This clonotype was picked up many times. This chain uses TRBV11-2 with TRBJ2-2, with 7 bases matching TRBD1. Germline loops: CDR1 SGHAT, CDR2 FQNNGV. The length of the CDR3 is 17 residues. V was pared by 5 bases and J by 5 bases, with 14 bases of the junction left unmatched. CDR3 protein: CASSTGARGWLTGELFF. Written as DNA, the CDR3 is TGTGCCAGCAGCACCGGGGCCAGGGGGTGGTTGACCGGGGAGCTGTTTTTT.